This TCR beta chain was captured in a study of cytomegalovirus exposure and HLA in healthy donors. Study information: Caucasian-associated ancestry cluster membership applied to under 85% of around 400 genotyped donors.

PCR amplification relied on 60 Vbeta primers (plus 13 Jbeta primers). Clones were read by immunoSEQ multiplex PCR, and TCRdb kept only the in-frame ones, dropping some. This table holds under 130,000 clones, around 77% found once. This clone appeared a few times. Its cognate antigen is unknown. Overall study findings and caveats: A likely sequencing artifact accounted for one observed cluster of highly shared sequence variants. Later examination showed HLA-associated TCR beta chains had greater clonal expansion than equally common others.

The TCR was taken from a man in his fifties in good health and CMV-seropositive. The sequenced material came from PBMCs.

The CDR3 here is CAAFSDRVDTIYF. As DNA, the CDR3 is TGTGCCGCCTTCTCGGACAGGGTGGACACCATATATTTT. The gene calls are TRBV28 and TRBJ1-3, with TRBD1 identical over 8 bases. The junction had 11 bases not matched to a gene; V was cut back by 11 bases and J by 8 bases. Germline-derived CDR1 and CDR2 are MDHEN and SYDVKM. This CDR3 spans 13 amino acids.